This TCR beta chain appears in the sequencing data of a study of regulatory and conventional T cells in RAG deficiency. Study-wide findings and caveats: Compared with controls, unique Treg TCR beta sequences dropped about 100-fold in Omenn syndrome and CID/AS. These Omenn syndrome Treg sorts may hold peripherally activated cells instead.

The germline V gene encodes CDR1 MDHEN and CDR2 SYDVKM. Trimming cost V 5 bases and J 6 bases, with 16 bases left between them. The CDR3 length is 14 residues. Conventional CD4+ T cells were sorted from blood as CD25-low CD127-high cells. Assay: immunoSEQ multiplex PCR; the TCRdb copy retains only in-frame clones and omits some. In the table there are about 34,000 clones, approximately 80% of which are singletons. Note on this clone: Its antigen is not known.

These data also featured in a second study, about regulatory T cells. That source notes: The primer mix had 52 TRBV and 13 TRBJ primers.

The J gene is TRBJ1-1, the V gene TRBV28; D gene unclear. This TCR was sampled from a human donor in good health. Sequenced sample: CD4+ effector T cells sorted from blood. The CDR3 reads CASSPVPGRPEAFF. CDR3 bases: TGTGCCAGCAGTCCCGTGCCCGGGAGGCCTGAAGCTTTCTTT.